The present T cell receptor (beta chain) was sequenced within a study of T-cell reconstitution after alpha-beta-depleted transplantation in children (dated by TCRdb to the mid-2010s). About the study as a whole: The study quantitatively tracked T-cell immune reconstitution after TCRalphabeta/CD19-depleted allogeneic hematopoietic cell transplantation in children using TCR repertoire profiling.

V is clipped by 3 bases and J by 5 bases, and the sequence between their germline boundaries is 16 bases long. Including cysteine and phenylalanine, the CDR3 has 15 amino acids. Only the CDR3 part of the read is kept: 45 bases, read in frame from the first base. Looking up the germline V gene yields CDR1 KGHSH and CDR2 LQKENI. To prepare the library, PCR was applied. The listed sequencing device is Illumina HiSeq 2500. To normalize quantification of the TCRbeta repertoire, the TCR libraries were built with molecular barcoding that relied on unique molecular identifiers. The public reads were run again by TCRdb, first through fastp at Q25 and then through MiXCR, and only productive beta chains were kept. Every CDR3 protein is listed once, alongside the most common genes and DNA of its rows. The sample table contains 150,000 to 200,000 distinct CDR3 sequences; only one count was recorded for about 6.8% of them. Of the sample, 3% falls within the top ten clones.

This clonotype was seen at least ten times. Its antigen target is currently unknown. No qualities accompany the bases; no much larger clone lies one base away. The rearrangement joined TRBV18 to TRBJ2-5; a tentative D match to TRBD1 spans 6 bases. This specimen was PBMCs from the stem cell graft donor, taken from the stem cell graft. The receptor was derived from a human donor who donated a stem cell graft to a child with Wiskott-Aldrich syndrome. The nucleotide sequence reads TGTGCCAGCTCACCCAGGGGATCGGTGGAGGAGACCCAGTACTTC. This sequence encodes CASSPRGSVEETQYF. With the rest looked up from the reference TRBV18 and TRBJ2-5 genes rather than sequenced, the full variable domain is NAGVMQNPRHLVRRRGQEARLRCSPMKGHSHVYWYRQLPEEGLKFMVYLQKENIIDESGMPKERFSAEFPKEGPSILRIQQVVRGDSAAYFCASSPRGSVEETQYFGPGTRLLVL.